The present TCR beta chain was sequenced within a study of blood T cell repertoires in COVID-19. Study-wide context: The United States, Italy and Spain were the sources of the acute and convalescent COVID-19 samples.

Sequencing was performed with immunoSEQ multiplex PCR; in TCRdb, only in-frame clones are kept and a portion is missing. The data hold about 100,000 clones, with about 84% observed a single time. Sequencing input: peripheral blood. The source of this sequence is a human donor in a cohort sampled during active COVID-19.

The CDR3 reads CASSLRQAHQPQHF. As DNA, the CDR3 is TGTGCCAGCAGCCTACGACAGGCCCATCAGCCCCAGCATTTT. The rearrangement uses TRBV3-1 (or the pseudogene TRBV3-2) and TRBJ1-5; D is perhaps TRBD1 (6 bases). V was shortened by 4 bases and J by 5 bases, with 12 bases between the two germline ends. CDR1 and CDR2 from the germline V gene are LGHDT and YNNKEL (reference sequence). This CDR3 has 14 amino acids.